The 27 T cell receptor beta chains in this list originate from one sample, sequenced in a study of T cell responses to AZD1222 COVID-19 vaccine. Libraries were prepared by immunoSEQ multiplex PCR; TCRdb keeps only in-frame clonotypes and omits some of them. The sample consists of around 180,000 clones, more than 80% of them appearing once. Material: peripheral blood, obtained on day 0 of AZD1222 vaccination. These receptors originate from an adult in good health.

The genes are TRBV19 and TRBJ2-3, with TRBD2 identical over 8 bases. The length of the CDR3 is 15 residues. The trim removed 5 bases at V and 2 bases at J, leaving 6 bases unmatched. Germline V gene sequence: CDR1 LNHDA, CDR2 SQIVND (reference sequence). The CDR3 loop reads CASSSQRENTDTQYF. The DNA for the CDR3 is TGTGCCAGTAGTTCCCAGCGGGAGAACACAGATACGCAGTATTTT.

This clone was recorded once. V and J are TRBV4-3 and TRBJ1-1, with a weak D call TRBD1 (5 bases). The CDR3 is made up of 13 amino acids. Germline lookup yields CDR1 LGHNA and CDR2 YSLEER. V was pared by 7 bases and J by 2 bases, with 11 bases between. The CDR3: CASTEGSNTEAFF. In DNA form, the CDR3 reads TGCGCCAGCACAGAGGGGAGTAACACTGAAGCTTTCTTT.

The chain has TRBV7-2 and TRBJ1-4, with TRBD1 as a possible D gene (6 bases). Trimming left V 2 bases short and J 4 bases short, with 8 bases between. Germline V lookup: CDR1 SGHTA, CDR2 FQGNSA. This CDR3 has 14 residues. CDR3 bases: TGTGCCAGCAGCTTAAGACAGGTTAATGAAAAACTGTTTTTT. Protein product: CASSLRQVNEKLFF.

The chain couples TRBV2 to TRBJ2-4; tentative D call: TRBD2 (5 bases). Per the germline V gene, CDR1 is SNHLY and CDR2 is FYNNEI. This CDR3 spans 11 amino acids. Trimming removed 4 bases from V and 15 bases from J, with 13 bases in between. CDR3 residues: CASSGETALYF. CDR3 in DNA: TGTGCCAGCAGTGGGGAGACCGCCCTGTACTTC.

J is TRBJ1-6 and V is TRBV28; D perhaps matches TRBD1 (6 bases). Germline V CDR1 and CDR2: MDHEN, SYDVKM. This CDR3 comprises 16 residues. Trimming removed 2 bases at V and 7 bases at J, with 15 bases between. CDR3 in amino acids: CASSLPTGTRNSPLHF. Here the CDR3 DNA reads TGTGCCAGCAGTTTACCCACAGGGACGAGAAATTCACCCCTCCACTTT.

The chain combines TRBV5-1 with TRBJ1-1; perhaps TRBD1 as D (5 bases). V lost 0 bases, J lost 5 bases, and 11 bases lay in between. The CDR3 is made up of 14 amino acids. Germline lookup yields CDR1 SGHRS and CDR2 YFSETQ. Written as DNA, the CDR3 is TGCGCCAGCAGCTTGGGACAGCTGGAGACTGAAGCTTTCTTT. Protein sequence: CASSLGQLETEAFF. Looking up the rest from reference TRBV5-1 and TRBJ1-1 gives the full variable domain: KAGVTQTPRYLIKTRGQQVTLSCSPISGHRSVSWYQQTPGQGLQFLFEYFSETQRNKGNFPGRFSGRQFSNSRSEMNVSTLELGDSALYLCASSLGQLETEAFFGQGTRLTVV.

The chain carries TRBV18 and TRBJ1-5, with D tentatively TRBD1 (5 bases). CDR1 KGHSH and CDR2 LQKENI come from the germline V gene. Trimming pared 3 bases from V and 0 bases from J, leaving 6 bases between. CDR3 length: 14 residues. Written as DNA, the CDR3 is TGTGCCAGCTCACCGACAGTTAGCAATCAGCCCCAGCATTTT. It specifies CASSPTVSNQPQHF. Combining the CDR3 with reference TRBV18 and TRBJ1-5 gives the whole variable domain NAGVMQNPRHLVRRRGQEARLRCSPMKGHSHVYWYRQLPEEGLKFMVYLQKENIIDESGMPKERFSAEFPKEGPSILRIQQVVRGDSAAYFCASSPTVSNQPQHFGDGTRLSIL.

The rearrangement links TRBV7-9 to TRBJ1-4; D gene uncertain. Germline loops: CDR1 SEHNR, CDR2 FQNEAQ (reference sequence). Trimming removed 3 bases from V and 0 bases from J, with 8 bases in between. This CDR3 contains 15 residues. CDR3 in amino acids: CASSFDTATNEKLFF. In nucleotides, the CDR3 is TGTGCCAGCAGCTTTGACACCGCAACTAATGAAAAACTGTTTTTT.

V gene TRBV29-1 combines with J gene TRBJ2-2; 12 nucleotides agree with TRBD2. The CDR3 sequence is 18 residues long. Germline V gene lookup returns CDR1 SQVTM and CDR2 ANQGSEA. V was pared by 4 bases and J by 1 base, with 10 bases of the junction left unmatched. The CDR3 DNA reads as TGCAGCGTTGGTAGTTTCGGACTAGCGGGGAAGAACACCGGGGAGCTGTTTTTT. Encoded protein: CSVGSFGLAGKNTGELFF.

This chain links TRBV2 with TRBJ1-6; D uncertain. The CDR3 loop spans 14 amino acids. Germline V gene data show CDR1 as SNHLY and CDR2 as FYNNEI. V gave up 6 bases and J gave up 7 bases, with 13 bases separating them. CDR3: CASRGDGGNSPLHF. CDR3 coding DNA: TGTGCCAGCAGGGGAGACGGCGGCAATTCACCCCTCCACTTT.

This chain joins TRBV5-5 and TRBJ2-7, with 7 bases lining up with TRBD2. Trimming cost V 1 base and J 0 bases; bases outside gene matches: 1. There are 14 residues in the CDR3. Germline values: CDR1 SGHKS, CDR2 YYEKEE (reference sequence). The CDR3 loop reads CASSLRLASYEQYF. The CDR3 bases are TGTGCCAGCAGCTTGAGACTAGCCTCCTACGAGCAGTACTTC.

J is TRBJ1-2 and V is TRBV7-3, with D possibly being TRBD1 (5 bases). This CDR3 region has 13 residues. Germline-derived CDR1 and CDR2 are SGHTA and FQGTGA. The germline V and J ends were trimmed by 1 base and 12 bases, with 15 bases remaining between them. For the CDR3, the DNA is TGTGCCAGCAGCTTAAGTGAGACGGGGGTCGACACCTTC. Its translation: CASSLSETGVDTF.

The chain employs TRBV5-8 and TRBJ2-3; D gene uncertain. Germline V gene data show CDR1 as SGHTS and CDR2 as YDEGEE. V was trimmed by 1 base and J by 2 bases, leaving 17 bases between them. CDR3 length: 17 amino acids. CDR3 in DNA: TGTGCCAGCAGCTTGAACGCTGACAATCTACTCACAGATACGCAGTATTTT. Its translation: CASSLNADNLLTDTQYF.

In its sample, this clone was seen once. This sequence joins TRBV19 and TRBJ2-7; TRBD1 is a possible D gene (5 bases). V shed 5 bases and J shed 5 bases, with 16 bases lying between them. CDR3 size: 14 residues. Germline CDR1 reads LNHDA; CDR2 reads SQIVND (reference sequence). CDR3 amino acids: CASSHLGRLNEQYF. The CDR3 region has the DNA TGTGCCAGTAGTCATTTGGGGCGGCTGAACGAGCAGTACTTC.

V is TRBV19 and J is TRBJ1-5; unclear D gene. Germline CDR1 and CDR2: LNHDA and SQIVND (reference sequence). V lost 7 bases to trimming and J lost 3 bases, with 10 bases between them. The CDR3 totals 13 residues. The CDR3 reads CASTGPNNQPQHF. CDR3 in DNA: TGTGCCAGTACCGGCCCAAACAATCAGCCCCAGCATTTT.

The rearrangement links TRBV7-2 to TRBJ1-2; perhaps TRBD1 as D (6 bases). The CDR3 is 15 residues long. V was clipped by 0 bases and J by 3 bases, with 11 bases between them. CDR1 is SGHTA and CDR2 is FQGNSA in the germline V gene. CDR3 region: CASSLARQEDYGYTF. The CDR3 bases are TGTGCCAGCAGCTTAGCGCGACAGGAGGACTATGGCTACACCTTC.

The chain uses TRBV7-2 and TRBJ2-3; D unclear. Trimming stripped 0 bases from V and 4 bases from J, with 2 bases between. This CDR3 has 12 amino acids. Germline V lookup: CDR1 SGHTA, CDR2 FQGNSA. CDR3 loop: CASSLAADTQYF. For the CDR3, the DNA is TGTGCCAGCAGCTTAGCTGCAGATACGCAGTATTTT.

J is TRBJ2-7 and V is TRBV27, with TRBD1 matching over 8 bases. V shed 6 bases, J shed 4 bases, and the junction held 5 bases outside the gene matches. This CDR3 has 13 residues. The V gene's germline CDR1 is MNHEY and CDR2 SMNVEV (reference sequence). The CDR3 loop is CASSPGGGYEQYF. The CDR3 DNA is TGTGCCAGCAGCCCAGGGGGCGGGTACGAGCAGTACTTC.

V is TRBV6-5 and J is TRBJ2-7; TRBD2 might be the D (6 bases). V was shortened by 10 bases and J by 3 bases, with 16 bases between the two germline ends. This CDR3 contains 13 residues. Germline values: CDR1 MNHEY, CDR2 SVGAGI. DNA for the CDR3: TGTGCCACCCAAGGCGGGGCCTACTACGAGCAGTACTTC. Amino acids: CATQGGAYYEQYF.

Only one count was recorded for this clone. The CDR3 is CASSLFTGSYEQYF. CDR3 DNA: TGTGCCAGCAGCTTATTTACGGGCTCCTACGAGCAGTACTTC. V usage is TRBV7-9 and J usage is TRBJ2-7; D is unclear. V dropped 2 bases and J dropped 0 bases, with 8 bases sitting between them. CDR3 length: 14 amino acids. CDR1 SEHNR and CDR2 FQNEAQ come from the germline V gene (reference sequence).

V usage is TRBV18 and J usage is TRBJ1-3; 7 nucleotides agree with TRBD1. J lost 4 bases, V lost 2 bases, and 8 bases had no gene match. Germline loops: CDR1 KGHSH, CDR2 LQKENI. The CDR3 sequence is 16 residues long. The CDR3 spells CASSPETGVKGNTIYF. DNA of the CDR3: TGTGCCAGCTCACCAGAAACAGGGGTGAAAGGAAACACCATATATTTT.

The rearrangement links TRBV5-4 to TRBJ1-1; D unclear. CDR3 size: 14 residues. Trimming took off 4 bases at V and 1 base at J, with 11 bases between the two ends. The germline V gene encodes CDR1 SGHNT and CDR2 YYREEE (reference sequence). Written as DNA, the CDR3 is TGTGCCAGCAGCCTCGCTGCAGCGAACACTGAAGCTTTCTTT. Its translation: CASSLAAANTEAFF.

The J gene is TRBJ1-1, the V gene TRBV18; TRBD1 might be the D (5 bases). Germline CDR1 KGHSH, CDR2 LQKENI. With 2 bases removed from V and 8 bases from J, the gap between germline ends came to 9 bases. This CDR3 region has 12 residues. This CDR3 reads CASSPREGEAFF. The CDR3 DNA reads as TGTGCCAGCTCACCAAGGGAGGGGGAAGCTTTCTTT. Based on the CDR3 plus reference TRBV18 and TRBJ1-1, the full variable domain is NAGVMQNPRHLVRRRGQEARLRCSPMKGHSHVYWYRQLPEEGLKFMVYLQKENIIDESGMPKERFSAEFPKEGPSILRIQQVVRGDSAAYFCASSPREGEAFFGQGTRLTVV.

The V and J genes are TRBV5-6 and TRBJ2-7; no reliable D call. This CDR3 is 11 amino acids long. V lost 4 bases and J lost 6, with 8 bases in between. Germline values: CDR1 SGHDT, CDR2 YYEEEE. The CDR3 sequence is CASSMTTEQYF. CDR3 bases: TGTGCCAGCAGCATGACAACCGAGCAGTACTTC.

The V call is TRBV27, the J call TRBJ2-2; 8 nucleotides align to TRBD2. Germline trimming cut 1 base from V and 7 bases from J; bases unmatched to any gene: 20. Germline assignment: CDR1 MNHEY and CDR2 SMNVEV (reference sequence). The CDR3 spans 20 residues. CDR3: CASSLYSAGGTTRRGGELFF. In nucleotides, the CDR3 is TGTGCCAGCAGTTTATACTCGGCGGGAGGTACTACTAGGCGGGGCGGGGAGCTGTTTTTT.

Concerning this clone itself: Different DNA sequences within this sample yield the same CDR3. This chain links TRBV28 with TRBJ2-7; D is undetermined. Deletions cut 4 bases from V and 1 base from J, with 2 bases between. The CDR3 contains 11 residues. The V gene's germline CDR1 is MDHEN and CDR2 SYDVKM. The CDR3 DNA is TGTGCCAGCAGTTCTTCCTACGAGCAGTACTTC. Translating gives CASSSSYEQYF. The full variable domain, completed using reference TRBV28 and TRBJ2-7, is DVKVTQSSRYLVKRTGEKVFLECVQDMDHENMFWYRQDPGLGLRLIYFSYDVKMKEKGDIPEGYSVSREKKERFSLILESASTNQTSMYLCASSSSYEQYFGPGTRLTVT.

The chain has TRBV5-6 and TRBJ1-5; unclear D gene. The CDR3 consists of 14 residues. V was shortened by 1 base and J by 2 bases, with 7 bases between the two germline ends. Germline V CDR1 and CDR2: SGHDT, YYEEEE. CDR3 bases: TGTGCCAGCAGCTTGTGGGGAGGCAATCAGCCCCAGCATTTT. Translation gives CASSLWGGNQPQHF.